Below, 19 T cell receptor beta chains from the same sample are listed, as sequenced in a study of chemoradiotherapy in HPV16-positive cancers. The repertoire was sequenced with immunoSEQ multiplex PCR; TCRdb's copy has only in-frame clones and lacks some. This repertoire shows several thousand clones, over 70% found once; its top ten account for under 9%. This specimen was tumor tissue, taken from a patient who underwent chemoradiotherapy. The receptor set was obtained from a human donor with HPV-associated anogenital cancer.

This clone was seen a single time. CDR3: CASRPGQGFDTEAFF. The CDR3 bases are TGTGCCAGCCGACCGGGACAGGGATTCGACACTGAAGCTTTCTTT. The rearrangement uses TRBV5-5 and TRBJ1-1; 9 nucleotides agree with TRBD1. CDR1 and CDR2 from the germline V gene are SGHKS and YYEKEE (reference sequence). The CDR3 consists of 15 residues. J lost 3 bases, V lost 7 bases, and 10 bases had no gene match.

This chain's CDR3 is CASKYGEGPEETQYF. CDR3 DNA sequence: TGTGCCAGCAAATACGGAGAGGGGCCGGAAGAGACCCAGTACTTC. The chain couples TRBV2 to TRBJ2-5, with D tentatively TRBD1 or TRBD2 (5 bases each). The CDR3 is 15 amino acids. V lost 7 bases and J lost 3, with 18 bases in between. Germline V gene lookup returns CDR1 SNHLY and CDR2 FYNNEI.

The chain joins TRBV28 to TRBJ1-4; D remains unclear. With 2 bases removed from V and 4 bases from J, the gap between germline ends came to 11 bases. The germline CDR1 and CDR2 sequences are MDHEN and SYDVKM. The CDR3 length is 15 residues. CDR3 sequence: CASSLTDGVNEKLFF. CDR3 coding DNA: TGTGCCAGCAGTTTAACCGACGGAGTTAATGAAAAACTGTTTTTT. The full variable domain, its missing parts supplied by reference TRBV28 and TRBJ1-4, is DVKVTQSSRYLVKRTGEKVFLECVQDMDHENMFWYRQDPGLGLRLIYFSYDVKMKEKGDIPEGYSVSREKKERFSLILESASTNQTSMYLCASSLTDGVNEKLFFGSGTQLSVL.

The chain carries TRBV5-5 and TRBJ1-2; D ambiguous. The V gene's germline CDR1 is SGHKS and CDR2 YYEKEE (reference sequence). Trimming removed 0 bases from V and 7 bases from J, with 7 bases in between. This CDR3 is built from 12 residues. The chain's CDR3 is CASSLAESGYTF. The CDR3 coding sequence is TGTGCCAGCAGCTTGGCTGAAAGTGGCTACACCTTC.

The CDR3 reads CASSKGSTGYGYTF. The CDR3 bases are TGTGCCAGCAGTAAAGGGAGTACCGGCTATGGCTACACCTTC. V usage is TRBV28 and J usage is TRBJ1-2; D is unresolved. The CDR3 contains 14 residues. V lost 5 bases, J lost 4 bases, and 14 bases lay in between. Germline V CDR1 and CDR2: MDHEN, SYDVKM.

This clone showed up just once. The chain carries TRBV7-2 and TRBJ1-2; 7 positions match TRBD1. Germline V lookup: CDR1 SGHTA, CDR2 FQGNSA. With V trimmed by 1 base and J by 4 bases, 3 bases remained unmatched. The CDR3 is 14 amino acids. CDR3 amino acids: CASSLGGQTYGYTF. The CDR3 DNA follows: TGTGCCAGCAGCTTAGGGGGACAGACCTATGGCTACACCTTC.

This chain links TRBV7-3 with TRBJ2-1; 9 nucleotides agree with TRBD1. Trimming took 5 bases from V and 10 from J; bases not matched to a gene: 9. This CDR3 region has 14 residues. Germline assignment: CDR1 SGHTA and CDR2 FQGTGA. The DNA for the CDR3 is TGTGCCAGCAGCGCGCAATACAGGGGGCAAGAGCAGTTCTTC. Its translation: CASSAQYRGQEQFF. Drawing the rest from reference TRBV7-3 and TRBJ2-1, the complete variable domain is GAGVSQTPSNKVTEKGKYVELRCDPISGHTALYWYRQSLGQGPEFLIYFQGTGAADDSGLPNDRFFAVRPEGSVSTLKIQRTERGDSAVYLCASSAQYRGQEQFFGPGTRLTVL.

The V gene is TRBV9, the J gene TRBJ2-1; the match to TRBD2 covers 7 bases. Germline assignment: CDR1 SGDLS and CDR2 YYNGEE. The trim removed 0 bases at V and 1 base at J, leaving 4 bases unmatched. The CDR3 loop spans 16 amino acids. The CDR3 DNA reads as TGTGCCAGCAGCGTAGATGGGAGGGGATCCTACAATGAGCAGTTCTTC. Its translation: CASSVDGRGSYNEQFF.

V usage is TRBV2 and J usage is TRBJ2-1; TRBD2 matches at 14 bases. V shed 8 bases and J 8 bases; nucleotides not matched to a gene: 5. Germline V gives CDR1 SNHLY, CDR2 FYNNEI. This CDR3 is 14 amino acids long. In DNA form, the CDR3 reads TGTGCCAGCGGGGGACTAGCGGGGGCGGATGAGCAGTTCTTC. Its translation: CASGGLAGADEQFF.

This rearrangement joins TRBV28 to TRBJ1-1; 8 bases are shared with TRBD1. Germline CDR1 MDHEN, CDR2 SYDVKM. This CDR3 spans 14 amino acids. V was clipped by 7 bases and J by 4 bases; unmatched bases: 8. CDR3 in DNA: TGTGCCAGCACTACAGGGGGGAAGGGCACTGAAGCTTTCTTT. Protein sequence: CASTTGGKGTEAFF. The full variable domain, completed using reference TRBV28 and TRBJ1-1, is DVKVTQSSRYLVKRTGEKVFLECVQDMDHENMFWYRQDPGLGLRLIYFSYDVKMKEKGDIPEGYSVSREKKERFSLILESASTNQTSMYLCASTTGGKGTEAFFGQGTRLTVV.

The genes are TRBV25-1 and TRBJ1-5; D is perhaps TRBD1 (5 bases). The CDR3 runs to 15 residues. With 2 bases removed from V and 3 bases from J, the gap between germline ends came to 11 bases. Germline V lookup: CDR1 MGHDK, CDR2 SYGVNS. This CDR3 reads CASSEGGLYNQPQHF. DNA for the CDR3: TGTGCCAGCAGTGAAGGGGGTTTGTACAATCAGCCCCAGCATTTT.

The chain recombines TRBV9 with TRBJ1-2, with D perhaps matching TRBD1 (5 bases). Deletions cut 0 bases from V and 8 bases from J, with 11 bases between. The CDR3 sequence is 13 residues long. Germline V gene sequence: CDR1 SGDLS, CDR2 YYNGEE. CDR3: CASSVVWGTGYTF. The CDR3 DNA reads TGTGCCAGCAGCGTAGTTTGGGGGACCGGCTACACCTTC.

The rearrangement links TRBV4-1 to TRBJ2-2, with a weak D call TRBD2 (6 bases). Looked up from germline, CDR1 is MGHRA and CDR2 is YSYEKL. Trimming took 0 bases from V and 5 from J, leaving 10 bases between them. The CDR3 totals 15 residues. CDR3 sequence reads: CASSQDWTTTGELFF. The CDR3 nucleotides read TGCGCCAGCAGCCAAGACTGGACTACAACCGGGGAGCTGTTTTTT.

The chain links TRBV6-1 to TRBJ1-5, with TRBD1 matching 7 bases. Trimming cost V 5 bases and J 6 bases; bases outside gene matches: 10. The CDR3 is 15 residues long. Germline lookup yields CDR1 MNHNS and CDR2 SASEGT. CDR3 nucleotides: TGTGCCAGCAGTCCTGAACCAGGGGGAAGTCAGCCCCAGCATTTT. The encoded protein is CASSPEPGGSQPQHF.

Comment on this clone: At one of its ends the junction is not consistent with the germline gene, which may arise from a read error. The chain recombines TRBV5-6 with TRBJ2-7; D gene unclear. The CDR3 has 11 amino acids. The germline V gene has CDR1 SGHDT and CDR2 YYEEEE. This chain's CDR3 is CTSSLSDEQYF. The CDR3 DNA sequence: TGTACCAGCAGCTTGTCGGACGAGCAGTACTTC.

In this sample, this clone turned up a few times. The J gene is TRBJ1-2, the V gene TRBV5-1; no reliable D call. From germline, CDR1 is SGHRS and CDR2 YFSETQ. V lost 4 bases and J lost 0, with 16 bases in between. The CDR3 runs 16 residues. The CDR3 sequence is CASSIHGSRSNYGYTF. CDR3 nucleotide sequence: TGCGCCAGCAGCATTCACGGCAGCCGCTCTAACTATGGCTACACCTTC.

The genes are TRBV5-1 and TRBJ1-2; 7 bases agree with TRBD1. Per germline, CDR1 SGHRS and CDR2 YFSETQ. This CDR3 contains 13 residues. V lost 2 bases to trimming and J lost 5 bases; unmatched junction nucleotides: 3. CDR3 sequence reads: CASSFNRGYGYTF. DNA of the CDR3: TGCGCCAGCAGCTTCAACAGGGGTTATGGCTACACCTTC.

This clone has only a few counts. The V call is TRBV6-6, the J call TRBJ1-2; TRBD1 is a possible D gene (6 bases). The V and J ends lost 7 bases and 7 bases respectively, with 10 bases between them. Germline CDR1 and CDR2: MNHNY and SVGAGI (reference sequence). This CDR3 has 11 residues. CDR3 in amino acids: CASTGAAGYTF. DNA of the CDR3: TGTGCCAGCACGGGGGCGGCTGGCTACACCTTC.

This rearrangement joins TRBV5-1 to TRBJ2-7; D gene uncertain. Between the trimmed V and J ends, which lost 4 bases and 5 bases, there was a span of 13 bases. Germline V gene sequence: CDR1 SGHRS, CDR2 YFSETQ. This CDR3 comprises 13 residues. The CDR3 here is CASSPTVSDEQYF. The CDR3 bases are TGCGCCAGCAGCCCAACAGTATCGGACGAGCAGTACTTC.